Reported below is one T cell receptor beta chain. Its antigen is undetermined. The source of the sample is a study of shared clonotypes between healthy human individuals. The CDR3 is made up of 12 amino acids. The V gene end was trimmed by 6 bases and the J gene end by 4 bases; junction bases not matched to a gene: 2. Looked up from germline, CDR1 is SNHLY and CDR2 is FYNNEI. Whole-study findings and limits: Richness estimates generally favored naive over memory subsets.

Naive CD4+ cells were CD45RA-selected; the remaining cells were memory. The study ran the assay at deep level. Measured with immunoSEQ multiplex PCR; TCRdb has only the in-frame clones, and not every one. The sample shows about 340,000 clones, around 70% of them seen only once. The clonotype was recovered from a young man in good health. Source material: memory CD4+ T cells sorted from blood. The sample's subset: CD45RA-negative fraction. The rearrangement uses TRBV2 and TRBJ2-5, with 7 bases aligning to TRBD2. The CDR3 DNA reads TGTGCCAGCAGGTGGGGGGGAGAGACCCAGTACTTC. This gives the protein CASRWGGETQYF.